The 23 T cell receptor beta chains below all came from one sample that was sequenced in a study of control samples from healthy donors and cancer patients. The protocol was immunoSEQ multiplex PCR, while the TCRdb copy is restricted to in-frame clones and leaves out a portion. The table includes about 140,000 clones, less than 90% detected once. Sequencing was done on a sample of blood. The receptors originated from a woman aged 25-40 years in good health.

V usage is TRBV7-9 and J usage is TRBJ1-6; D uncertain. Germline V gene lookup returns CDR1 SEHNR and CDR2 FQNEAQ (reference sequence). Trimming left V 1 base short and J 7 bases short, with 14 bases between. The CDR3 runs to 16 residues. The CDR3 DNA sequence: TGTGCCAGCAGCTTAGGAGGGTCCCAATACAATTCACCCCTCCACTTT. Its translation: CASSLGGSQYNSPLHF.

V is TRBV6-5 and J is TRBJ2-3, with 8 bases identical to TRBD2. This CDR3 region has 13 residues. Germline assignment: CDR1 MNHEY and CDR2 SVGAGI. Unmatched junction bases numbered 6, after V lost 10 bases and J lost 3 bases. In DNA, the CDR3 is TGTGCCACCCTGGCTAGCGGGACAGATACGCAGTATTTT. It specifies CATLASGTDTQYF.

Note on this clone: The same CDR3 arises from other DNA sequences in this sample as well. The chain combines TRBV10-1 with TRBJ2-7; 7 nucleotides agree with TRBD2. This CDR3 region has 13 residues. Per the germline V gene, CDR1 is WNHNN and CDR2 is SYGVQD (reference sequence). Trimming removed 5 bases from V and 2 bases from J; junction bases left unmatched: 3. CDR3 nucleotide sequence: TGCGCCAGCAGTAGCGGGACCGCCTACGAGCAGTACTTC. Protein: CASSSGTAYEQYF.

The chain has TRBV5-1 and TRBJ2-7, with 12 bases matching TRBD1. From germline, CDR1 is SGHRS and CDR2 YFSETQ. The CDR3 covers 16 residues. V lost 0 bases, J lost 7 bases, and 8 bases stayed unmatched. CDR3 in DNA: TGCGCCAGCAGCTTGGTGCCGGGACAGGGGGCCAGGGAGCAGTACTTC. Protein: CASSLVPGQGAREQYF.

This rearrangement joins TRBV30 to TRBJ2-7; 8 bases are a match to TRBD2. The CDR3 spans 15 residues. CDR1 GTSNPN and CDR2 SVGIG come from the germline V gene (reference sequence). V shed 0 bases and J 3 bases; nucleotides not matched to a gene: 7. Written as DNA, the CDR3 is TGTGCCTGGAGTGTAGTCGGGCGGGAGGTCTACGAGCAGTACTTC. This encodes CAWSVVGREVYEQYF.

The chain combines TRBV11-2 with TRBJ2-7; 7 nucleotides line up with TRBD2. The CDR3 has 11 amino acids. Germline V lookup: CDR1 SGHAT, CDR2 FQNNGV. The V and J ends lost 5 bases and 6 bases, in that order; junction bases with no gene match: 1. CDR3 in DNA: TGTGCCAGCAGCGGCGGGAGCGAGCAGTACTTC. It is translated as CASSGGSEQYF.

This rearrangement joins TRBV19 to TRBJ2-7; no clear D gene. Germline values: CDR1 LNHDA, CDR2 SQIVND (reference sequence). Trimming took off 0 bases at V and 6 bases at J, with 6 bases between the two ends. The CDR3 sequence is 12 residues long. This CDR3 reads CASSIDRIEQYF. The CDR3 nucleotides are TGTGCCAGTAGTATAGATCGCATCGAGCAGTACTTC.

The chain joins TRBV30 to TRBJ1-6; a weak D match, TRBD1 (6 bases). CDR3 length equals 17 residues. CDR1 is GTSNPN, CDR2 SVGIG, per germline (reference sequence). V was shortened by 0 bases and J by 4 bases, with 16 bases between the two germline ends. The CDR3 region is CAWSVPGGEVYNSPLHF. The CDR3 nucleotides are TGTGCCTGGAGTGTACCGGGGGGCGAGGTATATAATTCACCCCTCCACTTT.

The chain employs TRBV9 and TRBJ1-2; 7 bases match TRBD1. The V gene's germline CDR1 is SGDLS and CDR2 YYNGEE. The CDR3 runs 15 residues. V was pared by 0 bases and J by 4 bases, with 6 bases of the junction left unmatched. The CDR3 sequence: CASSVGGQPVYGYTF. The CDR3 DNA follows: TGTGCCAGCAGCGTAGGGGGACAGCCAGTCTATGGCTACACCTTC. Full variable domain (rest looked up from reference TRBV9 and TRBJ1-2): DSGVTQTPKHLITATGQRVTLRCSPRSGDLSVYWYQQSLDQGLQFLIQYYNGEERAKGNILERFSAQQFPDLHSELNLSSLELGDSALYFCASSVGGQPVYGYTFGSGTRLTVV.

The chain is built from TRBV19 and TRBJ2-4, with TRBD1 matching over 7 bases. CDR3 size: 15 residues. The germline CDR1 and CDR2 sequences are LNHDA and SQIVND (reference sequence). V shed 4 bases, J shed 2 bases, and the junction held 5 bases outside the gene matches. The CDR3 nucleotides read TGTGCCAGTAGTAGCCTGACAGGGTCCAAAAACATTCAGTACTTC. This codes for CASSSLTGSKNIQYF.

This sequence joins TRBV9 and TRBJ2-6; D is perhaps TRBD1 (6 bases). The V end lost 5 bases, the J end lost 2 bases, and 11 bases lay between the germline ends. CDR3 size: 15 residues. CDR1 is SGDLS, CDR2 YYNGEE, per germline. CDR3 region: CASRGAGTGANVLTF. The CDR3, as DNA: TGTGCCAGCAGGGGGGCTGGGACTGGGGCCAACGTCCTGACTTTC.

This rearrangement joins TRBV3-1 (or the pseudogene TRBV3-2) to TRBJ2-1; D unresolved. Per the germline V gene, CDR1 is LGHDT and CDR2 is YNNKEL (reference sequence). This CDR3 region has 16 residues. With 1 base removed from V and 4 bases from J, the gap between germline ends came to 14 bases. The CDR3 nucleotides are TGTGCCAGCAGCCAAGTCGGCCTTGAGATATACAATGAGCAGTTCTTC. It yields the protein CASSQVGLEIYNEQFF.

The chain carries TRBV10-3 and TRBJ2-2; weak D call: TRBD1 (5 bases). The CDR3 is 14 residues long. The germline V gene encodes CDR1 ENHRY and CDR2 SYGVKD. Trimming pared 3 bases from V and 2 bases from J, leaving 7 bases between. CDR3 protein: CAISDQGNTGELFF. The CDR3 DNA follows: TGTGCCATCAGTGACCAGGGTAACACCGGGGAGCTGTTTTTT.

The chain combines TRBV13 with TRBJ1-1; unclear D gene. Germline CDR1 and CDR2: PRHDT and FYEKMQ (reference sequence). The CDR3 runs 14 residues. Trimming shortened V by 2 bases and J by 5 bases, and 12 bases separated the two germline ends. For the CDR3, the DNA is TGTGCCAGCAGCTTATCCGGCGGATGGACTGAAGCTTTCTTT. It translates to CASSLSGGWTEAFF. Full variable domain (rest looked up from reference TRBV13 and TRBJ1-1): AAGVIQSPRHLIKEKRETATLKCYPIPRHDTVYWYQQGPGQDPQFLISFYEKMQSDKGSIPDRFSAQQFSDYHSELNMSSLELGDSALYFCASSLSGGWTEAFFGQGTRLTVV.

The CDR3 DNA reads as TGTGCCAGTAGTATCGGGGCGGGGGGATCGAACACTGAAGCTTTCTTT. Its protein product is CASSIGAGGSNTEAFF. V is TRBV19 and J is TRBJ1-1, with a possible D match to TRBD1 (5 bases). Germline CDR1 is LNHDA and CDR2 is SQIVND (reference sequence). CDR3 size: 16 residues. Deletions cut 3 bases from V and 1 base from J, with 15 bases between.

This chain links TRBV4-1 with TRBJ1-5, with a tentative D call TRBD1 (5 bases). CDR3 length: 15 residues. V lost 4 bases and J lost 6, with 16 bases in between. Per the germline V gene, CDR1 is MGHRA and CDR2 is YSYEKL. The CDR3 region is CASSPSPGVVQPQHF. The CDR3 DNA sequence: TGCGCCAGCAGCCCAAGTCCGGGGGTGGTTCAGCCCCAGCATTTT.

V and J are TRBV11-1 and TRBJ2-1, with 7 bases aligning to TRBD1. Unmatched junction bases numbered 7, after V lost 1 base and J lost 4 bases. The CDR3 loop spans 16 amino acids. Germline assignment: CDR1 SGHAT and CDR2 FQDESV (reference sequence). CDR3 coding DNA: TGTGCCAGCAGCTTAGTCCCAGGGGGTGGGTACAATGAGCAGTTCTTC. Protein: CASSLVPGGGYNEQFF.

This clone was detected once. V and J are TRBV3-1 (or the pseudogene TRBV3-2) and TRBJ2-2; no clear D. There are 16 residues in the CDR3. Germline values: CDR1 LGHDT, CDR2 YNNKEL (reference sequence). V was shortened by 2 bases and J by 1 base, with 11 bases between the two germline ends. The CDR3: CASSQTRSVNTGELFF. The CDR3, as DNA: TGTGCCAGCAGCCAAACCCGTTCCGTGAACACCGGGGAGCTGTTTTTT.

The chain uses TRBV24-1 and TRBJ2-3; D unclear. Germline lookup yields CDR1 KGHDR and CDR2 SFDVKD. The length of the CDR3 is 16 residues. Trimming left V 3 bases short and J 0 bases short, with 12 bases between. CDR3 residues: CATSDRQTRSTDTQYF. Written as DNA, the CDR3 is TGTGCCACCAGTGATCGGCAGACCCGGAGCACAGATACGCAGTATTTT.

The V call is TRBV10-3, the J call TRBJ2-2; TRBD2 matches 10 bases. V trimming: 3 bases; J trimming: 6 bases; junction bases outside the gene matches: 10. Looked up from germline, CDR1 is ENHRY and CDR2 is SYGVKD. The CDR3 is made up of 17 amino acids. This chain's CDR3 is CAISDQLAGLPSGELFF. DNA for the CDR3: TGTGCCATCAGTGACCAACTAGCGGGGCTCCCTTCCGGGGAGCTGTTTTTT.

This clone came up once. The chain has TRBV30 and TRBJ1-2; a weak D match, TRBD1 (5 bases). Between the trimmed V and J ends, which lost 1 base and 6 bases, there was a span of 9 bases. Germline V gene lookup returns CDR1 GTSNPN and CDR2 SVGIG (reference sequence). CDR3 length: 12 amino acids. The CDR3 bases are TGTGCCTGGAGTGCGGGACCTAATGGCTACACCTTC. Its protein product is CAWSAGPNGYTF.

This rearrangement joins TRBV5-4 to TRBJ1-2, with 8 bases fitting TRBD1. Trimming took 4 bases from V and 8 from J; bases not matched to a gene: 10. The CDR3 consists of 14 residues. Germline V gene sequence: CDR1 SGHNT, CDR2 YYREEE (reference sequence). CDR3 sequence (DNA): TGTGCCAGCAGCCACGGACAGGGCCAGGGAGGCTACACCTTC. This sequence encodes CASSHGQGQGGYTF.

This chain connects TRBV6-1 to TRBJ2-3; no clear D. The length of the CDR3 is 13 residues. Trimming stripped 3 bases from V and 3 bases from J, with 7 bases between. Germline V gives CDR1 MNHNS, CDR2 SASEGT. The CDR3 DNA reads as TGTGCCAGCAGTGACGACTTAACAGATACGCAGTATTTT. This codes for CASSDDLTDTQYF.